The 18 T cell receptor beta chains presented below share a single source sample, sequenced in a study of regulatory T cells in long-lasting Graves disease. Researchers made TCR beta libraries by using iRepertoire HTBI primers and running Arm-PCR on CDR3 regions. MiXCR was run by TCRdb on the multiplex PCR reads, yielding one entry per CDR3 protein. The sample comprises about 540,000 distinct CDR3 sequences, less than 15% of which are singletons, and roughly a tenth rests with the top ten. Time point defined: newly diagnosed GD, antithyroid drugs for less than 3 months. The authors made the TCR library using RNA they extracted from PBMCs. Separately, the same data were catalogued under a study of T cells in Graves' hyperthyroidism and ophthalmopathy.

The sample was peripheral blood mononuclear cells (PBMCs), taken at new diagnosis, from a patient treated with antithyroid drugs. These receptors came from a man aged 30-40 years with Graves disease.

The J gene is TRBJ2-1, the V gene TRBV6-6; 10 positions agree with TRBD2. V lost 0 bases and J lost 4; bases outside the gene matches: 9. Germline CDR1 MNHNY, CDR2 SVGAGI (reference sequence). The CDR3 extends over 18 amino acids. The CDR3 protein is CASSYSGSSGSQYNEQFF. The CDR3 nucleotides are TGTGCCAGCAGTTACTCGGGTTCTAGCGGGAGCCAATACAATGAGCAGTTCTTC.

The rearrangement uses TRBV3-1 and TRBJ2-7; D could derive from TRBD1 or TRBD2 (5 bases each). There are 16 residues in the CDR3. In germline, CDR1 is LGHDT, CDR2 YNNKEL (reference sequence). V lost 0 bases and J lost 0, with 12 bases in between. The CDR3 reads CASSQDGGRSSYEQYF. CDR3 sequence (DNA): TGTGCCAGCAGCCAAGATGGGGGACGGAGCTCCTACGAGCAGTACTTC.

The chain recombines TRBV15 with TRBJ2-5, with 9 nucleotides matching TRBD1. CDR3 size: 15 residues. Per the germline V gene, CDR1 is LNHNV and CDR2 is YYDKDF (reference sequence). The J segment lost 7 bases and the V segment lost 3 bases, leaving 9 bases of the junction unmatched. This chain's CDR3 is CATSSWTGVGGTQYF. The CDR3 DNA sequence: TGTGCCACCAGCAGCTGGACAGGGGTGGGGGGGACCCAGTACTTC.

This clonotype was seen repeatedly, ten times or more. The V and J genes are TRBV20-1 and TRBJ2-1; maybe TRBD2 (6 bases). Trimming took off 6 bases at V and 11 bases at J, with 20 bases between the two ends. Per germline, CDR1 DFQATT and CDR2 SNEGSKA (reference sequence). The CDR3 totals 13 residues. The CDR3 loop reads CSAWIQLANQQFF. The CDR3 nucleotides are TGCAGTGCGTGGATCCAACTAGCCAACCAGCAGTTCTTC.

This clonotype has ten or more counts. The chain couples TRBV3-1 to TRBJ2-5; TRBD2 matches 8 bases. Germline lookup yields CDR1 LGHDT and CDR2 YNNKEL (reference sequence). After removal of 0 bases from V and 2 bases from J, the junction contained 8 bases not matched to a gene. The CDR3 sequence is 17 residues long. CDR3: CASSQDVSGSLQETQYF. The CDR3 bases are TGTGCCAGCAGCCAAGACGTCAGCGGGAGTCTGCAAGAGACCCAGTACTTC.

This clonotype occurred a few times. CDR3 in DNA: TGTGCCAGCAGTTCGGCCGTGGGGCAGCCCCAGCATTTT. The encoded protein is CASSSAVGQPQHF. The rearrangement joins TRBV27 to TRBJ1-5; D is unresolved. Between the trimmed V and J ends, which lost 4 bases and 7 bases, there was a span of 11 bases. Germline CDR1 is MNHEY and CDR2 is SMNVEV (reference sequence). The CDR3 spans 13 residues.

In this sample, this clonotype turned up a few times. The chain uses TRBV20-1 and TRBJ1-1; 9 nucleotides align to TRBD1. This CDR3 region has 14 residues. Trimming cost V 5 bases and J 1 base; bases outside gene matches: 5. CDR1 is DFQATT and CDR2 is SNEGSKA in the germline V gene (reference sequence). The CDR3 bases are TGCAGTGCTGAGGGGGACAGGGAGAACACTGAAGCTTTCTTT. Amino acids: CSAEGDRENTEAFF.

This clonotype was found a few times. The rearrangement joins TRBV29-1 to TRBJ2-1; D might be TRBD1 (6 bases). Germline V gives CDR1 SQVTM, CDR2 ANQGSEA. Trimming left V 6 bases short and J 4 bases short, with 22 bases between. This CDR3 comprises 16 residues. In DNA form, the CDR3 reads TGCAGCGTGAATCCCGGGACAACCCTAGCTTACAATGAGCAGTTCTTC. Translation gives CSVNPGTTLAYNEQFF.

This clonotype was detected many times. This sequence joins TRBV2 and TRBJ2-2; TRBD2 matches 9 bases. The CDR3 is made up of 14 amino acids. CDR1 SNHLY and CDR2 FYNNEI come from the germline V gene. V was clipped by 7 bases and J by 1 base; unmatched bases: 1. CDR3 amino acids: CASKTSGNTGELFF. The CDR3, as DNA: TGTGCCAGCAAGACTAGCGGGAACACCGGGGAGCTGTTTTTT.

J is TRBJ1-6 and V is TRBV7-9; D is undetermined. Trimming removed 6 bases from V and 12 bases from J, with 18 bases in between. Germline loops: CDR1 SEHNR, CDR2 FQNEAQ (reference sequence). The CDR3 is 14 amino acids. The CDR3 sequence is CASSSGIEGLPLHF. The CDR3 DNA is TGTGCCAGCAGTTCCGGTATAGAAGGATTACCCCTCCACTTT.

This clonotype has ten or more counts. This chain joins TRBV20-1 and TRBJ2-7; 8 bases agree with TRBD2. The V gene end was trimmed by 3 bases and the J gene end by 0 bases; junction bases not matched to a gene: 7. Per the germline V gene, CDR1 is DFQATT and CDR2 is SNEGSKA (reference sequence). The CDR3 runs to 15 residues. The CDR3 protein is CSASLAGRSSYEQYF. CDR3 coding DNA: TGCAGTGCTAGCCTAGCGGGTAGGAGCTCCTACGAGCAGTACTTC.

This clonotype was seen a handful of times. A clone one base away is much larger, so this may be a read error. The CDR3 bases are TGTGCCAGCAGCATTCTGTCGGACCACAATGGGCAGTTCTTC. Its translation: CASSILSDHNGQFF. The V and J genes are TRBV13 and TRBJ2-1, with D unresolved. Germline CDR1 PRHDT, CDR2 FYEKMQ (reference sequence). CDR3 size: 14 residues.

The sample holds a few counts of this clonotype. The chain employs TRBV18 and TRBJ2-1, with TRBD2 matching 10 bases. This CDR3 has 13 amino acids. CDR1 and CDR2 from the germline V gene are KGHSH and LQKENI. J lost 8 bases, V lost 3 bases, and 1 base had no gene match. The CDR3 loop is CASSPGLAYEQFF. The CDR3 DNA reads as TGTGCCAGCTCACCGGGACTAGCGTATGAGCAGTTCTTC.

This clonotype has only a few counts. The chain recombines TRBV5-6 with TRBJ1-6; maybe TRBD1 (6 bases). This CDR3 comprises 17 residues. Germline V gene data show CDR1 as SGHDT and CDR2 as YYEEEE. Trimming stripped 4 bases from V and 0 bases from J, with 14 bases between. The DNA of the CDR3 is TGTGCCAGCAGCAAGATCGGACAGAGCTCCTATAATTCACCCCTCCACTTT. Amino acid sequence: CASSKIGQSSYNSPLHF.

This clonotype was picked up many times. The chain joins TRBV7-2 to TRBJ2-3; D is unresolved. The V end lost 5 bases, the J end lost 1 base, and 7 bases lay between the germline ends. Germline CDR1 and CDR2: SGHTA and FQGNSA. The length of the CDR3 is 13 residues. CDR3 sequence: CASSPEGTDTQYF. CDR3 bases: TGTGCCAGCAGCCCAGAAGGCACAGATACGCAGTATTTT. Drawing the rest from reference TRBV7-2 and TRBJ2-3, the complete variable domain is GAGVSQSPSNKVTEKGKDVELRCDPISGHTALYWYRQSLGQGLEFLIYFQGNSAPDKSGLPSDRFSAERTGGSVSTLTIQRTQQEDSAVYLCASSPEGTDTQYFGPGTRLTVL.

This clonotype was counted ten times or more. The chain couples TRBV20-1 to TRBJ2-7, with a possible D match to TRBD2 (6 bases). Per germline, CDR1 DFQATT and CDR2 SNEGSKA (reference sequence). The V and J ends lost 0 bases and 0 bases respectively, with 12 bases between them. The CDR3 covers 15 residues. CDR3 DNA sequence: TGCAGTGCTAGAGATGAGCGGGCCCTCTCCTACGAGCAGTACTTC. Amino acids: CSARDERALSYEQYF.

The chain is built from TRBV19 and TRBJ2-2; D tentatively reads TRBD1 or TRBD2 (5 bases each). CDR3 length: 15 residues. CDR1 and CDR2 (germline): LNHDA, SQIVND (reference sequence). The V gene lost 7 bases and the J gene lost 2 bases, with 14 bases spanning the gap. The CDR3 DNA follows: TGTGCCAGTATTGGGACGGAAAGTAACACCGGGGAGCTGTTTTTT. Amino acids: CASIGTESNTGELFF.

This rearrangement joins TRBV12-3 or TRBV12-4 to TRBJ2-3; 8 bases match TRBD1. Judging by the DNA end, TRBJ2-7 fits better; the J call may be wrong. The CDR3 is made up of 13 amino acids. DNA for the CDR3: TGTGCCAGCAGGGCAGGGGGCCGGGACGAGCAGTACTTC. It specifies CASRAGGRDEQYF.